The T cell receptor beta chain under discussion was sequenced for a study of blood T cell repertoires in COVID-19. Libraries were prepared by immunoSEQ multiplex PCR; TCRdb keeps only in-frame clonotypes and omits some of them. This table has a few hundred thousand clones, around 78% appearing once. The CDR3 is 15 residues long. Trimming shortened V by 0 bases and J by 0 bases, and 9 bases separated the two germline ends. Germline V gene data show CDR1 as SGHKS and CDR2 as YYEKEE (reference sequence). The sequencing input was peripheral blood. This chain connects TRBV5-5 to TRBJ1-2, with D maybe TRBD1 (5 bases). This TCR was sampled from a man in his 60s who had recovered from COVID-19. The CDR3 sequence is CASSLDDSSNYGYTF. CDR3 sequence (DNA): TGTGCCAGCAGCTTGGACGACAGCTCTAACTATGGCTACACCTTC.